Below are 27 T cell receptor beta chains sequenced from a single sample in a study of shared clonotypes between healthy human individuals. TCRdb's copy holds only in-frame clones and misses some; the assay was immunoSEQ multiplex PCR. Of more than 1.2 million clones in the sample, 97% to 99% were seen once. Material: naive CD4+ T cells sorted from blood. Noted subset: CD45RA+ positively selected. All receptors come from a man aged 25 to 45 in good health.

The chain recombines TRBV5-5 with TRBJ1-5, with TRBD1 matching over 8 bases. V shed 3 bases, J shed 5 bases, and the junction held 4 bases outside the gene matches. The CDR3 is 14 residues long. In germline, CDR1 is SGHKS, CDR2 YYEKEE (reference sequence). The CDR3 sequence: CASSSNRGDQPQHF. CDR3 DNA sequence: TGTGCCAGCAGCTCCAACAGGGGGGATCAGCCCCAGCATTTT.

The chain recombines TRBV5-1 with TRBJ2-7, with TRBD2 matching over 11 bases. Germline V CDR1 and CDR2: SGHRS, YFSETQ. V lost 2 bases, J lost 0 bases, and 4 bases stayed unmatched. The length of the CDR3 is 16 residues. In DNA, the CDR3 is TGCGCCAGCAGCTTAACTAGCGGGAGTTACTCCTACGAGCAGTACTTC. Protein sequence: CASSLTSGSYSYEQYF. Full variable domain (outside the CDR3, taken from reference TRBV5-1 and TRBJ2-7): KAGVTQTPRYLIKTRGQQVTLSCSPISGHRSVSWYQQTPGQGLQFLFEYFSETQRNKGNFPGRFSGRQFSNSRSEMNVSTLELGDSALYLCASSLTSGSYSYEQYFGPGTRLTVT.

The genes are TRBV7-8 and TRBJ2-7; 13 positions match TRBD2. J gave up 3 bases and V 4 bases, and 15 bases lay outside the gene matches. The CDR3 has 19 amino acids. Germline V CDR1 and CDR2: SGHVS, FQNEAQ. The CDR3 coding sequence is TGTGCCAGCAGCTCCACCACCCTCCTCACTAGCGGGGGGGTCTACGAGCAGTACTTC. It translates to CASSSTTLLTSGGVYEQYF.

V usage is TRBV28 and J usage is TRBJ1-2; perhaps TRBD1 as D (5 bases). V was shortened by 3 bases and J by 4 bases, with 12 bases between the two germline ends. Germline V gene data show CDR1 as MDHEN and CDR2 as SYDVKM. The CDR3 extends over 14 amino acids. CDR3 in amino acids: CASSLGQRIYGYTF. Here the CDR3 DNA reads TGTGCCAGCAGTTTGGGGCAGAGGATCTATGGCTACACCTTC.

This sequence joins TRBV27 and TRBJ2-5; the D gene is possibly TRBD2 (6 bases). The CDR3 runs to 16 residues. CDR1 and CDR2 (germline): MNHEY, SMNVEV (reference sequence). Trimming cost V 2 bases and J 5 bases, with 18 bases left between them. CDR3 DNA: TGTGCCAGCAGTTTAAAGGTCGCGGGGAGCGGTGAGACCCAGTACTTC. Translated, it gives CASSLKVAGSGETQYF.

The J gene is TRBJ1-3, the V gene TRBV29-1; TRBD1 agrees at 11 bases. V trimming: 3 bases; J trimming: 4 bases; junction bases outside the gene matches: 5. This CDR3 is built from 15 residues. Germline loops: CDR1 SQVTM, CDR2 ANQGSEA. The chain's CDR3 is CSVEGTGGYGNTIYF. The DNA of the CDR3 is TGCAGCGTTGAGGGGACAGGGGGTTACGGAAACACCATATATTTT.

V usage is TRBV7-3 and J usage is TRBJ2-5; 9 bases line up with TRBD1. Trimming removed 1 base from V and 6 bases from J; junction bases left unmatched: 3. CDR3 size: 14 residues. CDR1 and CDR2 from the germline V gene are SGHTA and FQGTGA. CDR3 sequence reads: CASSLRTGAKTQYF. The CDR3 DNA is TGTGCCAGCAGCTTAAGGACAGGGGCAAAGACCCAGTACTTC.

The genes are TRBV28 and TRBJ1-5, with a tentative D call TRBD1 (6 bases). The V gene's germline CDR1 is MDHEN and CDR2 SYDVKM. Trimming pared 5 bases from V and 4 bases from J, leaving 15 bases between. CDR3 size: 15 residues. The CDR3 region is CASSGDLGANQPQHF. DNA for the CDR3: TGTGCCAGCAGTGGGGACCTGGGGGCTAATCAGCCCCAGCATTTT. The variable domain in full, completed from reference TRBV28 and TRBJ1-5, reads DVKVTQSSRYLVKRTGEKVFLECVQDMDHENMFWYRQDPGLGLRLIYFSYDVKMKEKGDIPEGYSVSREKKERFSLILESASTNQTSMYLCASSGDLGANQPQHFGDGTRLSIL.

V gene TRBV4-2 combines with J gene TRBJ1-2; TRBD1 matches at 8 bases. J was trimmed by 3 bases and V by 5 bases; bases with no gene match: 5. CDR1 is LGHNA and CDR2 is YNFKEQ in the germline V gene. The CDR3 extends over 14 amino acids. CDR3: CASSRPDRDYGYTF. In DNA form, the CDR3 reads TGTGCCAGCAGCAGACCGGACAGGGACTATGGCTACACCTTC.

Note on this clone: Other DNA sequences of this sample code for an identical CDR3. J is TRBJ2-3 and V is TRBV5-1; possibly TRBD2 for D (5 bases). The CDR3 spans 13 residues. Germline CDR1 reads SGHRS; CDR2 reads YFSETQ. V was shortened by 4 bases and J by 1 base, with 7 bases between the two germline ends. The CDR3 DNA is TGCGCCAGCAGCCCGGAGGGCACAGATACGCAGTATTTT. Protein product: CASSPEGTDTQYF.

The rearrangement links TRBV11-3 to TRBJ2-7, with TRBD2 identical over 8 bases. There are 19 residues in the CDR3. Trimming removed 6 bases from V and 0 bases from J; junction bases left unmatched: 19. Germline values: CDR1 SGHNT, CDR2 YENEEA. The CDR3 loop reads CASRRTSGPVQNSSYEQYF. CDR3 nucleotides: TGTGCCAGCAGGCGAACTAGCGGCCCCGTTCAGAATAGCTCCTACGAGCAGTACTTC.

This chain connects TRBV7-8 to TRBJ2-3, with D perhaps matching TRBD1 or TRBD2 (5 bases each). Germline V CDR1 and CDR2: SGHVS, FQNEAQ. The CDR3 has 15 residues. Trimming pared 5 bases from V and 3 bases from J, leaving 15 bases between. The CDR3 coding sequence is TGTGCCAGCAGCCTAGGGACGAGGGGTACAGATACGCAGTATTTT. Its translation is CASSLGTRGTDTQYF.

This chain links TRBV30 with TRBJ2-3; 7 positions agree with TRBD2. CDR1 is GTSNPN and CDR2 is SVGIG in the germline V gene (reference sequence). The junction had 7 bases not matched to a gene; V was cut back by 0 bases and J by 1 base. The CDR3 extends over 16 amino acids. In nucleotides, the CDR3 is TGTGCCTGGAGTGTCCTAGCGGCGGGGGGCACAGATACGCAGTATTTT. Residues: CAWSVLAAGGTDTQYF.

The chain uses TRBV15 and TRBJ2-1; the D gene is possibly TRBD1 (6 bases). This CDR3 is built from 17 residues. CDR1 is LNHNV and CDR2 is YYDKDF in the germline V gene (reference sequence). The V gene lost 0 bases and the J gene lost 0 bases, with 12 bases spanning the gap. DNA of the CDR3: TGTGCCACCAGCAGAGACAGGGGCCAAAGCTCCTACAATGAGCAGTTCTTC. Its protein is CATSRDRGQSSYNEQFF.

The rearrangement links TRBV6-1 to TRBJ2-7, with 9 nucleotides matching TRBD1. The CDR3 runs 15 residues. CDR1 is MNHNS, CDR2 SASEGT, per germline. The V and J ends lost 3 bases and 5 bases, in that order; junction bases with no gene match: 8. The CDR3 is CASSDRHRGRDEQYF. CDR3 bases: TGTGCCAGCAGTGACCGTCACAGGGGGCGTGACGAGCAGTACTTC.

The rearrangement links TRBV5-6 to TRBJ2-1, with TRBD2 matching over 10 bases. This CDR3 is 14 amino acids long. The trim removed 6 bases at V and 6 bases at J, leaving 6 bases unmatched. The germline CDR1 and CDR2 sequences are SGHDT and YYEEEE. In DNA form, the CDR3 reads TGTGCCAGCAACCCACTAGCGGGATTCAATGAGCAGTTCTTC. It translates to CASNPLAGFNEQFF.

This clone was seen more than once but under ten times. Other DNA sequences in the sample encode the same CDR3. The chain uses TRBV5-1 and TRBJ2-3; weak D call: TRBD2 (6 bases). V lost 2 bases and J 4 bases, leaving 11 bases between the germline ends. CDR1 is SGHRS, CDR2 YFSETQ, per germline. This CDR3 has 14 amino acids. The CDR3 reads CASSLGGTADTQYF. The CDR3 DNA is TGCGCCAGCAGCTTAGGCGGGACGGCAGATACGCAGTATTTT.

The chain joins TRBV15 to TRBJ2-1; D is undetermined. Germline V lookup: CDR1 LNHNV, CDR2 YYDKDF (reference sequence). There are 15 residues in the CDR3. V lost 5 bases and J lost 3, with 14 bases in between. The DNA of the CDR3 is TGTGCCACCAGCGGTCCGGACCGGCTCTACAATGAGCAGTTCTTC. This translates into CATSGPDRLYNEQFF. Full variable domain (missing parts from reference TRBV15 and TRBJ2-1): DAMVIQNPRYQVTQFGKPVTLSCSQTLNHNVMYWYQQKSSQAPKLLFHYYDKDFNNEADTPDNFQSRRPNTSFCFLDIRSPGLGDTAMYLCATSGPDRLYNEQFFGPGTRLTVL.

The chain links TRBV18 to TRBJ1-1; possibly TRBD1 for D (5 bases). The CDR3 consists of 14 residues. From germline, CDR1 is KGHSH and CDR2 LQKENI. V dropped 6 bases and J dropped 0 bases, with 11 bases sitting between them. The CDR3 DNA follows: TGTGCCAGCTCTCTGGGGGGGGTGAACACTGAAGCTTTCTTT. Translating gives CASSLGGVNTEAFF.

V is TRBV5-5 and J is TRBJ2-1; no firm D call. Germline assignment: CDR1 SGHKS and CDR2 YYEKEE (reference sequence). The CDR3 runs to 16 residues. Trimming stripped 4 bases from V and 7 bases from J, with 21 bases between. CDR3 protein: CASSRSSRTFGNEQFF. The CDR3 DNA follows: TGTGCCAGCAGCCGATCGTCCCGGACCTTCGGAAATGAGCAGTTCTTC.

This sequence joins TRBV7-9 and TRBJ2-3; TRBD1 matches at 7 bases. Germline CDR1 reads SEHNR; CDR2 reads FQNEAQ (reference sequence). This CDR3 is 11 amino acids long. J gave up 15 bases and V 2 bases, and 5 bases lay outside the gene matches. Written as DNA, the CDR3 is TGTGCCAGCAGCTTACGGGGACAGCAATATTTT. Translated, it gives CASSLRGQQYF.

CDR3 sequence (DNA): TGTGCCAGCAGCTTAAAACTACGAGACACCCAGTACTTC. It codes for CASSLKLRDTQYF. The genes are TRBV11-3 and TRBJ2-5; D gene unclear. The germline V and J ends were trimmed by 2 bases and 8 bases, with 12 bases remaining between them. Germline assignment: CDR1 SGHNT and CDR2 YENEEA. CDR3 size: 13 residues.

In regard to this clone: Other nucleotide sequences in the sample specify the same CDR3. CDR3 bases: TGTGCCAGCAGCTTGGCCGGTACCTACGAGCAGTACTTC. This translates into CASSLAGTYEQYF. V is TRBV5-4 and J is TRBJ2-7; no firm D call. Trimming took off 0 bases at V and 2 bases at J, with 6 bases between the two ends. Germline V CDR1 and CDR2: SGHNT, YYREEE (reference sequence). This CDR3 spans 13 amino acids. Complete variable domain (other parts from reference TRBV5-4 and TRBJ2-7): ETGVTQSPTHLIKTRGQQVTLRCSSQSGHNTVSWYQQALGQGPQFIFQYYREEENGRGNFPPRFSGLQFPNYSSELNVNALELDDSALYLCASSLAGTYEQYFGPGTRLTVT.

This rearrangement joins TRBV9 to TRBJ2-1; D ambiguous. The germline CDR1 and CDR2 sequences are SGDLS and YYNGEE. CDR3 length: 13 amino acids. V lost 1 base to trimming and J lost 9 bases, with 11 bases between them. The CDR3 nucleotides read TGTGCCAGCAGCGTATCTCCCTATAGTGAGCAGTTCTTC. Encoded protein: CASSVSPYSEQFF.

J is TRBJ1-2 and V is TRBV19, with unresolved D. Germline CDR1 LNHDA, CDR2 SQIVND (reference sequence). The CDR3 is 11 residues long. V was trimmed by 6 bases and J by 4 bases, leaving 6 bases between them. CDR3 nucleotides: TGTGCCAGTAGCGAAGGCTATGGCTACACCTTC. This codes for CASSEGYGYTF.

V and J are TRBV18 and TRBJ2-5; either TRBD1 or TRBD2 may supply D (5 bases each). Trimming took 9 bases from V and 1 from J, leaving 15 bases between them. The CDR3 consists of 14 residues. The germline gives CDR1 KGHSH, CDR2 LQKENI. The DNA for the CDR3 is TGTGCCAGTCAGATCTTGGGGGTCCAAGAGACCCAGTACTTC. This gives the protein CASQILGVQETQYF.

This chain joins TRBV9 and TRBJ2-7; the D is unclear. Trimming took 2 bases from V and 5 from J, leaving 11 bases between them. The CDR3 sequence is 13 residues long. Per germline, CDR1 SGDLS and CDR2 YYNGEE. CDR3 bases: TGTGCCAGCAGCGTCGGTGGTCTCGACGAGCAGTACTTC. Translation gives CASSVGGLDEQYF. Drawing the rest from reference TRBV9 and TRBJ2-7, the complete variable domain is DSGVTQTPKHLITATGQRVTLRCSPRSGDLSVYWYQQSLDQGLQFLIQYYNGEERAKGNILERFSAQQFPDLHSELNLSSLELGDSALYFCASSVGGLDEQYFGPGTRLTVT.